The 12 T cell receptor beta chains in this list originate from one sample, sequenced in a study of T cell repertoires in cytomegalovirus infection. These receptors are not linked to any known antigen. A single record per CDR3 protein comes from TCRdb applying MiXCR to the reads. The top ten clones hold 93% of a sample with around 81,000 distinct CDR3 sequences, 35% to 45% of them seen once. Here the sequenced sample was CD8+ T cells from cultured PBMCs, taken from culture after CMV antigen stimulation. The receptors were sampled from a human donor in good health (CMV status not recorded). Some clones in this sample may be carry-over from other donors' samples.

CDR3 coding DNA: TGTGCCACCCCAAGCGCTAACTATGGCTACACCTTC. This sequence encodes CATPSANYGYTF. The chain uses TRBV6-2 or TRBV6-3 and TRBJ1-2; no definite D call. Trimming cost V 10 bases and J 0 bases, with 9 bases left between them. The CDR3 is 12 amino acids. The germline CDR1 and CDR2 sequences are MNHEY and SVGEGT.

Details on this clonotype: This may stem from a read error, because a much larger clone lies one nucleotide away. As DNA, the CDR3 is TGTGCCAGCAGCTTAATGGGGCGCGCTCAAGCTTTCTTT. Translating it yields CASSLMGRAQAFF. The V and J genes are TRBV7-2 and TRBJ1-1, with D possibly matching TRBD1 (5 bases). Germline V gene data show CDR1 as SGHTA and CDR2 as FQGNSA. CDR3 length equals 13 residues. V was pared by 2 bases and J by 9 bases, with 13 bases between.

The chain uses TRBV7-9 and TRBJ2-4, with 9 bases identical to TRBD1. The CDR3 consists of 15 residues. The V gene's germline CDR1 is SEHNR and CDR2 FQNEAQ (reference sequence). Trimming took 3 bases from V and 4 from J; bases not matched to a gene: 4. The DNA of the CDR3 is TGTGCCAGCAGCTTCGGGGGACAGGGTAAAAACATTCAGTACTTC. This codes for CASSFGGQGKNIQYF.

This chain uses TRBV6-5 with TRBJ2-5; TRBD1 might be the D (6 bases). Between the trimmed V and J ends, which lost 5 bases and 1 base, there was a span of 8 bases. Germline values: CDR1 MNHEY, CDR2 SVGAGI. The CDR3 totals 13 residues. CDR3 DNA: TGTGCCAGCAGTAAGGACAGCCAAGAGACCCAGTACTTC. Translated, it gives CASSKDSQETQYF.

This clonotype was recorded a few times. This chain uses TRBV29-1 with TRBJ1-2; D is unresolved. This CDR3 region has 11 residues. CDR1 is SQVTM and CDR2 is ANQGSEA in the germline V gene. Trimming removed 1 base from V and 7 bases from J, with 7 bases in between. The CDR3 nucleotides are TGCAGCGTTGAAGTTCGAGCTGGCTACACCTTC. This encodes CSVEVRAGYTF.

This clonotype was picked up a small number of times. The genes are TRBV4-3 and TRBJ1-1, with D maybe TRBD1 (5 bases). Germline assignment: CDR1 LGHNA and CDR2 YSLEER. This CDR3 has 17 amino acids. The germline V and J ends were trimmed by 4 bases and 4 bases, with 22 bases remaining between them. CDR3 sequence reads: CASSPTGLRGWGTEAFF. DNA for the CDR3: TGCGCCAGCAGCCCGACGGGGTTACGGGGCTGGGGCACTGAAGCTTTCTTT.

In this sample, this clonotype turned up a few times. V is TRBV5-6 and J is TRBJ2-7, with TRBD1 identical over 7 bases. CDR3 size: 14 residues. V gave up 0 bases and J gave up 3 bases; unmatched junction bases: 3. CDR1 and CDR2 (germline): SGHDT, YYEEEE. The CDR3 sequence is CASSLDRGNYEQYF. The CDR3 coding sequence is TGTGCCAGCAGCTTGGACAGGGGCAACTACGAGCAGTACTTC.

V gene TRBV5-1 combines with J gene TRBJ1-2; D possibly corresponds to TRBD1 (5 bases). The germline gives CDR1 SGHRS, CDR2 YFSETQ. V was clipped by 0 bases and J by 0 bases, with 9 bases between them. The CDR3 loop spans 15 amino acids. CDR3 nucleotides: TGCGCCAGCAGCTTGGGACAGCTCACTAACTATGGCTACACCTTC. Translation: CASSLGQLTNYGYTF.

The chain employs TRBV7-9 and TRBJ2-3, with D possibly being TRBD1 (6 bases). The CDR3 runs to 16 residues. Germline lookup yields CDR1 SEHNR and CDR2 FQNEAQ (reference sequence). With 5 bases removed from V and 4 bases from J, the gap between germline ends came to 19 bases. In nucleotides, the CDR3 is TGTGCCAGCAGCCCCCCTGTCCCGGGACAACCAGATACGCAGTATTTT. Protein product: CASSPPVPGQPDTQYF.

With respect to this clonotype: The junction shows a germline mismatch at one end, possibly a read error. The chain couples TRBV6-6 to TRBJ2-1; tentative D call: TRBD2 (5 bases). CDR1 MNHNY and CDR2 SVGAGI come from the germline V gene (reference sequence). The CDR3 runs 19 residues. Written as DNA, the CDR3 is TGTGCCAGCAGTTACTCTTTTTCCTTATTAGGACTCTCCCACAATGAGCAGTTCTTC. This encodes CASSYSFSLLGLSHNEQFF.

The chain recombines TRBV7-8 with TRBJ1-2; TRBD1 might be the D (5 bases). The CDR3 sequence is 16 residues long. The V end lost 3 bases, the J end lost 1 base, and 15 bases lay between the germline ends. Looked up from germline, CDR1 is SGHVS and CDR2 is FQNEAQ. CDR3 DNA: TGTGCCAGCAGCTTTGTACAGGAGTCAAATAACTATGGCTACACCTTC. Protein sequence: CASSFVQESNNYGYTF.

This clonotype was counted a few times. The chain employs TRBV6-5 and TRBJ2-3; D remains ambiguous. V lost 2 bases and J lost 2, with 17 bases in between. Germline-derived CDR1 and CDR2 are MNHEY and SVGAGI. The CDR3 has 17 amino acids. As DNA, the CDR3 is TGTGCCAGCAGTTACGAACCCTTGCAGATACCCACAGATACGCAGTATTTT. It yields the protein CASSYEPLQIPTDTQYF.